What follows are 26 T cell receptor beta chains derived from one specimen sequenced in a study of control samples from healthy donors and cancer patients. Generated by immunoSEQ multiplex PCR, the TCRdb table keeps only in-frame clones and is missing some. The table has about 160,000 clones, 92% seen once. The sample comprised blood. These receptors all stem from a woman in her twenties or thirties in good health.

The count of this clone is one. CDR3 in DNA: TGCGCCACCTCCGGGACTGGGAACACCGGGGAGCTGTTTTTT. As protein: CATSGTGNTGELFF. The chain joins TRBV5-1 to TRBJ2-2; a weak D match, TRBD2 (6 bases). Between the trimmed V and J ends, which lost 9 bases and 1 base, there was a span of 13 bases. In germline, CDR1 is SGHRS, CDR2 YFSETQ. This CDR3 spans 14 amino acids.

The chain recombines TRBV10-3 with TRBJ1-3; D is possibly TRBD1 (5 bases). This CDR3 is 14 amino acids long. Deletions cut 10 bases from V and 4 bases from J, with 17 bases between. Germline CDR1 ENHRY, CDR2 SYGVKD. CDR3 DNA: TGTGCCACCTCCGGGACTCTTACGGGAAACACCATATATTTT. Protein: CATSGTLTGNTIYF.

This chain joins TRBV19 and TRBJ1-1; D perhaps matches TRBD1 (5 bases). The ends were cut back, 3 bases at V and 1 base at J, with 6 bases in the middle. CDR3 size: 13 residues. Per the germline V gene, CDR1 is LNHDA and CDR2 is SQIVND (reference sequence). The CDR3: CASSMTANTEAFF. CDR3 coding DNA: TGTGCCAGTAGTATGACAGCGAACACTGAAGCTTTCTTT.

The chain employs TRBV7-8 and TRBJ2-7; D may be TRBD1 or TRBD2 (5 bases each). Germline CDR1 and CDR2: SGHVS and FQNEAQ. V shed 5 bases and J shed 0 bases, with 8 bases lying between them. The CDR3 contains 13 residues. CDR3 DNA: TGTGCCAGCAGCCCCGGGACCTCCTACGAGCAGTACTTC. Protein sequence: CASSPGTSYEQYF.

The chain recombines TRBV5-1 with TRBJ1-3; TRBD1 might be the D (6 bases). Germline CDR1 SGHRS, CDR2 YFSETQ. The V gene lost 4 bases and the J gene lost 0 bases, with 14 bases spanning the gap. The CDR3 is made up of 16 amino acids. CDR3 protein: CASSPQGPASGNTIYF. The CDR3 coding sequence is TGCGCCAGCAGCCCCCAGGGGCCTGCCTCTGGAAACACCATATATTTT. The variable domain in full, with the rest retrieved from reference TRBV5-1 and TRBJ1-3, is KAGVTQTPRYLIKTRGQQVTLSCSPISGHRSVSWYQQTPGQGLQFLFEYFSETQRNKGNFPGRFSGRQFSNSRSEMNVSTLELGDSALYLCASSPQGPASGNTIYFGEGSWLTVV.

The chain employs TRBV5-5 and TRBJ2-7, with D perhaps matching TRBD2 (6 bases). V was clipped by 4 bases and J by 2 bases, with 16 bases between them. The length of the CDR3 is 15 residues. CDR1 and CDR2 from the germline V gene are SGHKS and YYEKEE (reference sequence). The CDR3 is CASSPSGLAAYEQYF. The CDR3 DNA reads TGTGCCAGCAGCCCGAGCGGGCTAGCAGCCTACGAGCAGTACTTC. Filled out from reference TRBV5-5 and TRBJ2-7, the complete variable domain reads DAGVTQSPTHLIKTRGQQVTLRCSPISGHKSVSWYQQVLGQGPQFIFQYYEKEERGRGNFPDRFSARQFPNYSSELNVNALLLGDSALYLCASSPSGLAAYEQYFGPGTRLTVT.

On this clone itself: Other nucleotide sequences from this sample produce the same CDR3. This rearrangement joins TRBV12-3 or TRBV12-4 to TRBJ2-1; the D is unclear. Trimming took off 1 base at V and 0 bases at J, with 1 base between the two ends. The CDR3 spans 13 residues. The CDR3 coding sequence is TGTGCCAGCAGTTTAGACTCCTACAATGAGCAGTTCTTC. Residues: CASSLDSYNEQFF.

The V gene is TRBV11-3, the J gene TRBJ2-1, with D unresolved. V was trimmed by 2 bases and J by 11 bases, leaving 10 bases between them. Germline CDR1 reads SGHNT; CDR2 reads YENEEA. The CDR3 extends over 12 amino acids. The CDR3 loop is CASSLQNGQQFF. CDR3 coding DNA: TGTGCCAGCAGCTTACAGAACGGGCAGCAGTTCTTC.

The V call is TRBV10-3, the J call TRBJ1-1, with TRBD1 as a possible D gene (5 bases). CDR3 length: 12 amino acids. Germline CDR1 reads ENHRY; CDR2 reads SYGVKD. Trimming took off 10 bases at V and 4 bases at J, with 13 bases between the two ends. The CDR3 DNA follows: TGTGCCACGAGCAGGGACTCCACTGAAGCTTTCTTT. This codes for CATSRDSTEAFF.

The CDR3 region has the DNA TGTGCCAGCAACATAGGAGGGACGCGCAATCAGCCCCAGCATTTT. Translated, it gives CASNIGGTRNQPQHF. V is TRBV7-2 and J is TRBJ1-5; tentatively, D is TRBD1 (5 bases). The CDR3 spans 15 residues. V was trimmed by 7 bases and J by 2 bases, leaving 15 bases between them. Germline CDR1 SGHTA, CDR2 FQGNSA.

This chain links TRBV10-2 with TRBJ2-1; TRBD1 agrees at 8 bases. CDR1 WSHSY and CDR2 SAAADI come from the germline V gene. Trimming at V came to 2 bases and at J to 5 bases, leaving 11 bases not matched to a gene. This CDR3 comprises 17 residues. The CDR3: CASSELGQGRKHNEQFF. As DNA, the CDR3 is TGCGCCAGCAGTGAGCTCGGACAGGGACGTAAACACAATGAGCAGTTCTTC.

This rearrangement joins TRBV10-3 to TRBJ1-1; 7 nucleotides agree with TRBD1. The germline CDR1 and CDR2 sequences are ENHRY and SYGVKD. The CDR3 runs to 13 residues. V lost 8 bases and J lost 7; bases outside the gene matches: 10. The CDR3 nucleotides read TGTGCCATCGGAGACAGGGAGGGTCTTGAAGCTTTCTTT. Translating it yields CAIGDREGLEAFF.

This chain uses TRBV11-2 with TRBJ1-4; possibly TRBD1 for D (6 bases). The CDR3 is 12 amino acids. Germline assignment: CDR1 SGHAT and CDR2 FQNNGV. Trimming cost V 4 bases and J 10 bases, with 10 bases left between them. CDR3 in amino acids: CASSSQQGKLFF. The CDR3 DNA follows: TGTGCCAGCAGCTCACAACAGGGAAAACTGTTTTTT.

V gene TRBV27 combines with J gene TRBJ2-3, with 8 bases aligning to TRBD2. Germline CDR1 is MNHEY and CDR2 is SMNVEV (reference sequence). Trimming at V came to 3 bases and at J to 1 base, leaving 6 bases not matched to a gene. This CDR3 region has 16 residues. CDR3 residues: CASSFGRGARTDTQYF. CDR3 sequence (DNA): TGTGCCAGCAGTTTCGGGAGGGGGGCCCGCACAGATACGCAGTATTTT.

This clone was counted once. The V and J genes are TRBV7-2 and TRBJ2-7; D call uncertain. V was pared by 5 bases and J by 2 bases, with 10 bases between. Germline V gene data show CDR1 as SGHTA and CDR2 as FQGNSA. The CDR3 extends over 13 amino acids. The CDR3 region has the DNA TGTGCCAGCAGCCAAACAGAAACCTACGAGCAGTACTTC. This translates into CASSQTETYEQYF.

This chain joins TRBV14 and TRBJ2-5, with no clear D. There are 11 residues in the CDR3. V lost 3 bases, J lost 5 bases, and 4 bases lay in between. The germline gives CDR1 SGHDN, CDR2 FVKESK. CDR3 bases: TGTGCCAGCAGCCACTCGGAGACCCAGTACTTC. Its protein product is CASSHSETQYF.

The chain uses TRBV6-5 and TRBJ1-1; D uncertain. There are 14 residues in the CDR3. V was pared by 6 bases and J by 1 base, with 12 bases between. Germline values: CDR1 MNHEY, CDR2 SVGAGI. CDR3 in amino acids: CASRGQASNTEAFF. CDR3 sequence (DNA): TGTGCCAGCAGAGGGCAGGCCTCGAACACTGAAGCTTTCTTT.

This clone was seen a few times. The chain joins TRBV7-9 to TRBJ1-6; TRBD1 is a possible D gene (6 bases). This CDR3 is 13 amino acids long. Trimming removed 5 bases from V and 10 bases from J, with 12 bases in between. Germline-derived CDR1 and CDR2 are SEHNR and FQNEAQ (reference sequence). CDR3 nucleotides: TGTGCCAGCAGCGCGAACAGGGACTCACCCCTCCACTTT. Translating gives CASSANRDSPLHF.

This rearrangement joins TRBV9 to TRBJ1-2; D might be TRBD1 (6 bases). Trimming left V 2 bases short and J 4 bases short, with 15 bases between. The V gene's germline CDR1 is SGDLS and CDR2 YYNGEE. This CDR3 contains 15 residues. CDR3 protein: CASSVPSDSFYGYTF. The CDR3 nucleotides are TGTGCCAGCAGCGTTCCTTCGGACAGTTTCTATGGCTACACCTTC.

This sequence joins TRBV15 and TRBJ1-1, with D unclear. V shed 0 bases and J shed 11 bases, with 16 bases lying between them. Germline V lookup: CDR1 LNHNV, CDR2 YYDKDF (reference sequence). The CDR3 spans 14 residues. DNA for the CDR3: TGTGCCACCAGCAGAGATTGGGCAGTCACGGGGGCTTTCTTT. It is translated as CATSRDWAVTGAFF.

V usage is TRBV5-5 and J usage is TRBJ2-7, with D perhaps being TRBD1 or TRBD2 (5 bases each). V lost 0 bases and J 6 bases, leaving 10 bases between the germline ends. The length of the CDR3 is 13 residues. Germline V lookup: CDR1 SGHKS, CDR2 YYEKEE (reference sequence). The chain's CDR3 is CASSLAVGGEQYF. CDR3 nucleotide sequence: TGTGCCAGCAGCTTGGCCGTTGGGGGCGAGCAGTACTTC.

The J gene is TRBJ2-7, the V gene TRBV4-2; 9 nucleotides match TRBD1. Per the germline V gene, CDR1 is LGHNA and CDR2 is YNFKEQ. CDR3 size: 16 residues. The V segment lost 0 bases and the J segment 4 bases; nucleotides outside the gene matches: 7. The CDR3 sequence: CASSQDGGDRDYEQYF. CDR3 DNA: TGTGCCAGCAGCCAAGATGGGGGGGACAGGGATTACGAGCAGTACTTC.

The chain combines TRBV5-1 with TRBJ2-1; TRBD2 is a possible D gene (5 bases). The CDR3 totals 16 residues. CDR1 is SGHRS, CDR2 YFSETQ, per germline. V was shortened by 2 bases and J by 8 bases, with 20 bases between the two germline ends. The CDR3 DNA reads as TGCGCCAGCAGCTTCGGCGGGTTCGTATTAGTCGATGAGCAGTTCTTC. It codes for CASSFGGFVLVDEQFF.

The chain has TRBV19 and TRBJ2-1; 11 bases match TRBD2. Germline V gives CDR1 LNHDA, CDR2 SQIVND (reference sequence). This CDR3 is 17 amino acids long. J gave up 6 bases and V 4 bases, and 11 bases lay outside the gene matches. In nucleotides, the CDR3 is TGTGCCAGTAGTACGCTACTAGCGGGAGAACATTTCAATGAGCAGTTCTTC. It codes for CASSTLLAGEHFNEQFF.

The gene calls are TRBV10-3 and TRBJ2-2; 13 bases line up with TRBD2. V was pared by 10 bases and J by 6 bases, with 14 bases of the junction left unmatched. CDR1 is ENHRY, CDR2 SYGVKD, per germline. This CDR3 is 17 amino acids long. CDR3 residues: CATDPGLAGSRPGELFF. CDR3 nucleotides: TGTGCCACCGACCCGGGACTAGCGGGGTCACGTCCCGGGGAGCTGTTTTTT.

The genes are TRBV30 and TRBJ1-6; D call uncertain. This CDR3 is built from 15 residues. Germline V CDR1 and CDR2: GTSNPN, SVGIG (reference sequence). V was trimmed by 4 bases and J by 9 bases, leaving 19 bases between them. CDR3 residues: CAWTYSGRTPSPLHF. Here the CDR3 DNA reads TGTGCCTGGACTTATTCGGGCAGGACCCCTTCACCCCTCCACTTT.